One and the same sample provided the 14 T cell receptor beta chains below, sequenced in a study of identifying expanded T cells in peripheral blood. Generated by immunoSEQ multiplex PCR, the TCRdb table keeps only in-frame clones and is missing some. The data show 55,000 to 80,000 clones, with around four fifths seen just once and approximately 19% held by the top ten. Sequences were obtained from blood. Receptors were obtained from a person between 18 and 70 years old in good health.

The sample holds a few counts of this clone. The chain has TRBV10-2 and TRBJ2-7; the D is unclear. The V and J ends lost 6 bases and 2 bases respectively, with 5 bases between them. The CDR3 spans 11 residues. Germline V gene sequence: CDR1 WSHSY, CDR2 SAAADI. The CDR3 loop is CASRLTYEQYV. CDR3 nucleotide sequence: TGCGCCAGCAGGCTCACCTACGAGCAGTACGTC.

The genes are TRBV15 and TRBJ2-1, with 14 nucleotides matching TRBD2. The length of the CDR3 is 17 residues. V gave up 2 bases and J gave up 12 bases; unmatched junction bases: 12. From germline, CDR1 is LNHNV and CDR2 YYDKDF (reference sequence). CDR3 protein: CATSRNIGLAGGVLQFF. DNA of the CDR3: TGTGCCACCAGCAGAAATATAGGACTAGCGGGAGGTGTTTTGCAGTTCTTC.

This clone was seen more than once but under ten times. The chain couples TRBV11-2 to TRBJ2-7; the D gene is possibly TRBD1 (6 bases). V was cut by 2 bases and J by 7 bases, with 15 bases left in between. The CDR3 is made up of 14 amino acids. Germline values: CDR1 SGHAT, CDR2 FQNNGV. The CDR3 is CASSLMDSVGEQYF. In DNA, the CDR3 is TGTGCCAGCAGCTTAATGGACAGCGTGGGGGAGCAGTACTTC.

The table lists this clone with a count of one. This chain uses TRBV11-1 with TRBJ2-3; D remains ambiguous. Trimming took 5 bases from V and 5 from J, leaving 17 bases between them. There are 15 residues in the CDR3. Germline CDR1 SGHAT, CDR2 FQDESV (reference sequence). DNA of the CDR3: TGTGCCAGCAGCCCGTCTCCGGTCCTCGGAGATACGCAGTATTTT. It specifies CASSPSPVLGDTQYF.

This clone was observed once. The chain employs TRBV5-1 and TRBJ2-1; a weak D match, TRBD2 (6 bases). CDR1 is SGHRS, CDR2 YFSETQ, per germline. There are 14 residues in the CDR3. Trimming removed 3 bases at V and 6 bases at J, with 13 bases between. CDR3 in amino acids: CASSWAGTSNEQFF. CDR3 bases: TGCGCCAGCAGCTGGGCCGGGACTTCCAATGAGCAGTTCTTC.

This chain connects TRBV9 to TRBJ2-6; D gene unclear. This CDR3 has 17 amino acids. CDR1 is SGDLS, CDR2 YYNGEE, per germline. V was clipped by 0 bases and J by 0 bases, with 10 bases between them. CDR3 region: CASSVGPLSSGANVLTF. The DNA for the CDR3 is TGTGCCAGCAGCGTAGGACCGTTAAGCTCTGGGGCCAACGTCCTGACTTTC. Supplemented by reference TRBV9 and TRBJ2-6, the full variable domain reads DSGVTQTPKHLITATGQRVTLRCSPRSGDLSVYWYQQSLDQGLQFLIQYYNGEERAKGNILERFSAQQFPDLHSELNLSSLELGDSALYFCASSVGPLSSGANVLTFGAGSRLTVL.

CDR3 sequence reads: CASSPSGLNYGYTF. Written as DNA, the CDR3 is TGTGCCAGCAGCCCATCCGGACTTAACTATGGCTACACCTTC. This chain joins TRBV6-4 and TRBJ1-2; D is uncertain. Trimming removed 6 bases from V and 1 base from J, with 12 bases in between. The CDR3 length is 14 residues. The germline V gene has CDR1 MRHNA and CDR2 SNTAGT.

This sequence joins TRBV4-2 and TRBJ2-4, with 7 bases identical to TRBD2. Germline CDR1 and CDR2: LGHNA and YNFKEQ. J gave up 1 base and V 1 base, and 7 bases lay outside the gene matches. CDR3 length: 17 amino acids. For the CDR3, the DNA is TGTGCCAGCAGCCAAGTTCGGGGGGTAGTCGCCAAAAACATTCAGTACTTC. This translates into CASSQVRGVVAKNIQYF.

This CDR3 is CASSSGPGDYEQYF. CDR3 bases: TGCGCCAGCAGCTCGGGACCTGGGGACTACGAGCAGTACTTC. The chain combines TRBV5-1 with TRBJ2-7; either TRBD1 or TRBD2 may fit D (5 bases each). V was cut by 3 bases and J by 3 bases, with 13 bases left in between. Germline-derived CDR1 and CDR2 are SGHRS and YFSETQ. The CDR3 totals 14 residues.

The rearrangement links TRBV2 to TRBJ1-1; D is unclear. The CDR3 extends over 15 amino acids. V was pared by 6 bases and J by 0 bases, with 14 bases between. The germline V gene encodes CDR1 SNHLY and CDR2 FYNNEI. The CDR3 sequence is CASSQRAGLNTEAFF. The CDR3 region has the DNA TGTGCCAGCAGCCAACGGGCAGGTTTGAACACTGAAGCTTTCTTT.

The V call is TRBV7-2, the J call TRBJ2-7, with TRBD2 matching 8 bases. The trim removed 1 base at V and 13 bases at J, leaving 15 bases unmatched. The CDR3 is 15 residues long. Germline-derived CDR1 and CDR2 are SGHTA and FQGNSA. The CDR3 DNA is TGTGCCAGCAGCTTAGACTTCGGACTAGCCCGTTACATATACTTC. It is translated as CASSLDFGLARYIYF.

The V call is TRBV7-6, the J call TRBJ1-1; 7 nucleotides match TRBD1. The CDR3 is 13 residues long. Germline V gene sequence: CDR1 SGHVS, CDR2 FNYEAQ. With 0 bases clipped from V and 7 bases from J, the junction kept 2 bases outside the gene matches. Here the CDR3 reads CASSLAGGGEAFF. The CDR3 region has the DNA TGTGCCAGCAGCTTAGCAGGGGGCGGTGAAGCTTTCTTT.

The chain joins TRBV6-1 to TRBJ2-4; D remains ambiguous. The V end was cut by 5 bases, the J end by 0 bases, with 11 bases between. The germline CDR1 and CDR2 sequences are MNHNS and SASEGT. CDR3 size: 15 residues. The CDR3 loop is CASSQGWIAKNIQYF. The CDR3 DNA reads TGTGCCAGCAGTCAAGGATGGATAGCCAAAAACATTCAGTACTTC.

This chain joins TRBV18 and TRBJ2-7; 7 bases are shared with TRBD1. The CDR3 has 13 amino acids. Germline CDR1 is KGHSH and CDR2 is LQKENI. The junction had 8 bases not matched to a gene; V was cut back by 6 bases and J by 6 bases. The CDR3 sequence is CASSQDRAGEQYV. The DNA for the CDR3 is TGTGCCAGCTCCCAAGACAGGGCCGGCGAGCAGTACGTC.